This TCR beta chain was captured in a study of radiotherapy plus CTLA-4 blockade in lung cancer. Turning to the study itself: Objective responses were recorded in around 18% of patients, with disease control recorded in 25% to 40%.

The CDR3 spans 17 residues. Germline V lookup: CDR1 SEHNR, CDR2 FQNEAQ (reference sequence). Germline trimming cut 6 bases from V and 1 base from J; bases unmatched to any gene: 6. This clone has only a few counts. Here immunoSEQ multiplex PCR was the method, and the copy in TCRdb shows in-frame clones only, minus some. The profile covers tens of thousands of clones, with approximately 80% appearing a single time and 7% to 7.5% taken by the ten largest. The V and J genes are TRBV7-9 and TRBJ2-1; 13 bases line up with TRBD2. The sample in question was peripheral blood, obtained from a patient treated with radiotherapy plus ipilimumab. The receptor was derived from a human donor with non-small cell lung cancer who had a complete response to radiotherapy plus ipilimumab. This CDR3 reads CASSSGLAGVSYNEQFF. CDR3 DNA sequence: TGTGCCAGCAGTTCCGGACTAGCGGGAGTTTCCTACAATGAGCAGTTCTTC.